The 15 T cell receptor beta chains presented below share a single source sample, sequenced in a study of human T cells and chemical hapten exposure. TCRdb reprocessed the RACE reads with MiXCR, giving one entry per CDR3 protein. The profile shows under 95,000 distinct CDR3 sequences, 8.5% to 9% of them singletons. Described time point: pre-sensitization, week 0. Treatment denoted: therapeutic diphenylcyclopropenone sensitization with weekly scalp DPC. Specimen: whole blood, collected in connection with sensitization to the hapten diphenylcyclopropenone (DPC). All receptors derive from a middle-aged man with alopecia areata. Some clones in this sample may be carry-over from other donors' samples.

The chain couples TRBV15 to TRBJ2-5, with 14 positions matching TRBD2. With V trimmed by 2 bases and J by 5 bases, 7 bases remained unmatched. CDR1 and CDR2 (germline): LNHNV, YYDKDF (reference sequence). This CDR3 contains 17 residues. The CDR3 DNA sequence: TGTGCCACCAGCAGATCCGGACTAGCGGGAGGAGCTGAGACCCAGTACTTC. It codes for CATSRSGLAGGAETQYF.

About this clonotype: Germline and junction disagree at one end, which may indicate a read error. This chain connects TRBV2 to TRBJ2-5, with TRBD2 identical over 8 bases. CDR1 is SNHLY, CDR2 FYNNEI, per germline. The CDR3 has 14 amino acids. The CDR3 DNA sequence: TGTGCCAGCTCCTTCGGGGGGGCCCCAGAGACCCAGGACTTC. Its translation is CASSFGGAPETQDF.

This clonotype was seen more than once but under ten times. The V gene is TRBV4-2, the J gene TRBJ1-1; TRBD1 matches at 7 bases. The CDR3 covers 16 residues. Germline CDR1 LGHNA, CDR2 YNFKEQ. The trim removed 4 bases at V and 3 bases at J, leaving 11 bases unmatched. The CDR3 protein is CASSPRQGEGYTEAFF. The CDR3 region has the DNA TGTGCCAGCAGCCCCCGACAGGGAGAAGGGTACACTGAAGCTTTCTTT.

The table lists this clonotype with many counts. The chain's CDR3 is CAWSEGQGYPGELFF. The DNA for the CDR3 is TGTGCCTGGAGTGAGGGACAGGGTTATCCCGGGGAGCTGTTTTTT. The chain joins TRBV30 to TRBJ2-2, with 9 bases matching TRBD1. Unmatched junction bases numbered 6, after V lost 1 base and J lost 6 bases. The CDR3 runs 15 residues. CDR1 is GTSNPN, CDR2 SVGIG, per germline (reference sequence).

This clonotype has at least ten counts. The chain is built from TRBV7-9 and TRBJ1-1; D is uncertain. CDR1 SEHNR and CDR2 FQNEAQ come from the germline V gene (reference sequence). The CDR3 totals 13 residues. V lost 2 bases and J 6 bases, leaving 10 bases between the germline ends. Written as DNA, the CDR3 is TGTGCCAGCAGCTTAACCGTCGCCCCTGAAGCTTTCTTT. Translation: CASSLTVAPEAFF.

The sample holds many counts of this clonotype. The rearrangement links TRBV7-9 to TRBJ1-2; no clear D gene. Looked up from germline, CDR1 is SEHNR and CDR2 is FQNEAQ (reference sequence). Trimming stripped 3 bases from V and 6 bases from J, with 20 bases between. This CDR3 contains 16 residues. The CDR3 region is CASSFPPSDNLDGYTF. The CDR3 DNA sequence: TGTGCCAGCAGCTTTCCCCCCAGTGATAATTTGGATGGCTACACCTTC. Full variable domain (outside the CDR3, taken from reference TRBV7-9 and TRBJ1-2): DTGVSQNPRHKITKRGQNVTFRCDPISEHNRLYWYRQTLGQGPEFLTYFQNEAQLEKSRLLSDRFSAERPKGSFSTLEIQRTEQGDSAMYLCASSFPPSDNLDGYTFGSGTRLTVV.

This clonotype occurred many times. The rearrangement joins TRBV20-1 to TRBJ1-2; D call uncertain. CDR3 size: 14 residues. Germline assignment: CDR1 DFQATT and CDR2 SNEGSKA (reference sequence). V was shortened by 6 bases and J by 0 bases, with 14 bases between the two germline ends. The CDR3 protein is CSAQVHGANYGYTF. The CDR3 region has the DNA TGCAGTGCCCAAGTACACGGAGCTAACTATGGCTACACCTTC.

The table lists this clonotype with many counts. This rearrangement joins TRBV9 to TRBJ1-1, with TRBD1 as a possible D gene (6 bases). V lost 0 bases and J 7 bases, leaving 19 bases between the germline ends. Germline V gene sequence: CDR1 SGDLS, CDR2 YYNGEE. The CDR3 runs to 16 residues. The CDR3 DNA is TGTGCCAGCAGCGTAGAGGGGGAATGGGGAGGCCGTGAAGCTTTCTTT. Its translation is CASSVEGEWGGREAFF.

In its sample, this clonotype was seen a few times. The J gene is TRBJ1-2, the V gene TRBV29-1; 9 bases match TRBD1. Germline loops: CDR1 SQVTM, CDR2 ANQGSEA. The CDR3 is 13 amino acids. V shed 7 bases and J 3 bases; nucleotides not matched to a gene: 6. The chain's CDR3 is CSGNTGGDYGYTF. The CDR3 coding sequence is TGCAGCGGTAACACAGGGGGCGACTATGGCTACACCTTC.

This clonotype has only a few counts. The chain has TRBV7-9 and TRBJ2-7, with D possibly being TRBD1 (7 bases). The CDR3 totals 14 residues. CDR1 is SEHNR, CDR2 FQNEAQ, per germline (reference sequence). Between the trimmed V and J ends, which lost 5 bases and 3 bases, there was a span of 14 bases. CDR3 in DNA: TGTGCCAGCAGCCCGGCGGGACAGTTCTACGAGCAGTACTTC. It yields the protein CASSPAGQFYEQYF.

The chain joins TRBV5-6 to TRBJ1-1; 9 bases map to TRBD1. The CDR3 runs to 16 residues. After removal of 3 bases from V and 7 bases from J, the junction contained 13 bases not matched to a gene. Germline CDR1 is SGHDT and CDR2 is YYEEEE. The CDR3 nucleotides read TGTGCCAGCAGCTGGACAGGGGCGAACTTTGACAATGAAGCTTTCTTT. As protein: CASSWTGANFDNEAFF.

The chain has TRBV7-2 and TRBJ2-1, with 8 bases that match TRBD1. The length of the CDR3 is 14 residues. V was clipped by 4 bases and J by 9 bases; unmatched bases: 8. The germline CDR1 and CDR2 sequences are SGHTA and FQGNSA. In nucleotides, the CDR3 is TGTGCCAGCAGCTCAGGACAGGGCCAGGGTGAGCAGTTCTTC. Its translation: CASSSGQGQGEQFF.

The sample holds many counts of this clonotype. The J gene is TRBJ1-1, the V gene TRBV6-2 or TRBV6-3; D gene unclear. The ends were cut back, 6 bases at V and 2 bases at J, with 13 bases in the middle. The germline V gene encodes CDR1 MNHEY and CDR2 SVGEGT. This CDR3 region has 14 residues. This CDR3 reads CASSLDGPNTEAFF. The CDR3 coding sequence is TGTGCCAGCAGCCTGGACGGACCAAACACTGAAGCTTTCTTT.

This clonotype was detected a few times. The J gene is TRBJ2-3, the V gene TRBV3-1; 9 bases fit TRBD2. The V segment lost 1 base and the J segment 3 bases; nucleotides outside the gene matches: 5. The CDR3 consists of 16 residues. CDR1 LGHDT and CDR2 YNNKEL come from the germline V gene (reference sequence). CDR3 sequence (DNA): TGTGCCAGCAGCCAAGGACTAGCGGAGACTACAGATACGCAGTATTTT. Encoded protein: CASSQGLAETTDTQYF.

This clonotype has just a few counts. The CDR3 DNA reads as TGCAGCGTTGACTATGGACGGTCGGCTTACACCTTC. Residues: CSVDYGRSAYTF. The chain is built from TRBV29-1 and TRBJ1-2; the D is unclear. In germline, CDR1 is SQVTM, CDR2 ANQGSEA. V was shortened by 3 bases and J by 11 bases, with 16 bases between the two germline ends. The length of the CDR3 is 12 residues.